One and the same sample provided the 26 T cell receptor beta chains below, sequenced in a study of beta chain features in type 1 diabetes. The study reverse transcribed the entire isolated RNA, so it sequenced expressed TCRB transcripts. Here immunoSEQ multiplex PCR was the method, and the copy in TCRdb shows in-frame clones only, minus some. The sample includes about 360,000 clones, roughly 13% seen only once; the top ten take roughly 0.017%. Material: naive CD4+ T cells from blood. The origin of the receptors is a man between 18 and 35 years old in good health.

The rearrangement uses TRBV27 and TRBJ2-7; maybe TRBD2 (5 bases). Per germline, CDR1 MNHEY and CDR2 SMNVEV (reference sequence). Trimming shortened V by 5 bases and J by 6 bases, and 17 bases separated the two germline ends. CDR3 length: 14 residues. The CDR3 DNA reads TGTGCCAGCAGTCCACCGGGGTCCTCAGGCGAGCAGTACTTC. Amino acid sequence: CASSPPGSSGEQYF.

This clone has just a few counts. The chain uses TRBV5-8 and TRBJ2-5; 8 bases line up with TRBD2. V gave up 0 bases and J gave up 5 bases; unmatched junction bases: 3. This CDR3 has 14 residues. Per the germline V gene, CDR1 is SGHTS and CDR2 is YDEGEE. CDR3 protein: CASSLVRGGETQYF. The CDR3 region has the DNA TGTGCCAGCAGCTTGGTACGCGGGGGGGAGACCCAGTACTTC. The variable domain in full, with the rest retrieved from reference TRBV5-8 and TRBJ2-5, is EAGVTQSPTHLIKTRGQQATLRCSPISGHTSVYWYQQALGLGLQFLLWYDEGEERNRGNFPPRFSGRQFPNYSSELNVNALELEDSALYLCASSLVRGGETQYFGPGTRLLVL.

The chain employs TRBV18 and TRBJ2-7; 7 bases align to TRBD1. V lost 6 bases to trimming and J lost 4 bases; unmatched junction nucleotides: 6. Germline V gene data show CDR1 as KGHSH and CDR2 as LQKENI. This CDR3 region has 13 residues. CDR3: CASSPTGDYEQYF. CDR3 coding DNA: TGTGCCAGCTCCCCCACAGGGGATTACGAGCAGTACTTC.

V and J are TRBV27 and TRBJ2-6, with a weak D call TRBD1 (5 bases). V dropped 6 bases and J dropped 0 bases, with 15 bases sitting between them. Germline V gene lookup returns CDR1 MNHEY and CDR2 SMNVEV (reference sequence). The CDR3 is 17 residues long. DNA for the CDR3: TGTGCCAGCAGCCGGACAAGGTGGGACTCTGGGGCCAACGTCCTGACTTTC. Amino acid sequence: CASSRTRWDSGANVLTF.

This clone was seen only a few times. The chain couples TRBV10-3 to TRBJ2-1; D possibly corresponds to TRBD1 (6 bases). V was shortened by 3 bases and J by 7 bases, with 25 bases between the two germline ends. Germline lookup yields CDR1 ENHRY and CDR2 SYGVKD. The CDR3 is 18 amino acids. CDR3 protein: CAISEPISGQGRYNEQFF. The CDR3 bases are TGTGCCATCAGTGAACCTATAAGCGGCCAGGGGAGATATAATGAGCAGTTCTTC.

The chain employs TRBV2 and TRBJ1-2; 10 bases fit TRBD1. Germline V gene lookup returns CDR1 SNHLY and CDR2 FYNNEI. The CDR3 runs 14 residues. V lost 7 bases to trimming and J lost 4 bases; unmatched junction nucleotides: 6. CDR3 amino acids: CASIQRQGAYGYTF. CDR3 in DNA: TGTGCCAGCATCCAAAGACAGGGGGCCTATGGCTACACCTTC. The whole variable domain, remainder taken from reference TRBV2 and TRBJ1-2, is EPEVTQTPSHQVTQMGQEVILRCVPISNHLYFYWYRQILGQKVEFLVSFYNNEISEKSEIFDDQFSVERPDGSNFTLKIRSTKLEDSAMYFCASIQRQGAYGYTFGSGTRLTVV.

The CDR3 sequence: CASSLGGANYGYTF. In DNA, the CDR3 is TGTGCCAGCAGCTTAGGCGGAGCTAACTATGGCTACACCTTC. The chain has TRBV7-2 and TRBJ1-2; D not certain. The CDR3 runs to 14 residues. The V end lost 1 base, the J end lost 0 bases, and 6 bases lay between the germline ends. Germline assignment: CDR1 SGHTA and CDR2 FQGNSA.

V and J are TRBV4-3 and TRBJ1-2; 7 nucleotides align to TRBD1. The V gene's germline CDR1 is LGHNA and CDR2 YSLEER. Unmatched junction bases numbered 16, after V lost 1 base and J lost 5 bases. CDR3 size: 18 residues. The CDR3 bases are TGCGCCAGCAGCCAAGGGATGTATCGTGAGGGGGCATCATATGGCTACACCTTC. Protein sequence: CASSQGMYREGASYGYTF.

There are a few counts of this clone. The rearrangement joins TRBV7-2 to TRBJ2-7; 10 bases align to TRBD2. The J segment lost 3 bases and the V segment lost 5 bases, leaving 13 bases of the junction unmatched. Germline CDR1 SGHTA, CDR2 FQGNSA. This CDR3 comprises 17 residues. CDR3 sequence: CASSLATISGGNYEQYF. The CDR3 coding sequence is TGTGCCAGCAGCCTCGCCACGATTAGCGGGGGGAACTACGAGCAGTACTTC.

This clone was seen a few times. This chain uses TRBV30 with TRBJ2-3; D remains ambiguous. Trimming cost V 2 bases and J 3 bases, with 18 bases left between them. Germline V lookup: CDR1 GTSNPN, CDR2 SVGIG (reference sequence). CDR3 length equals 16 residues. Here the CDR3 reads CAWSLGDQPTTDTQYF. CDR3 bases: TGTGCCTGGAGTTTGGGCGATCAACCTACTACAGATACGCAGTATTTT.

This clone was found a few times. The rearrangement joins TRBV28 to TRBJ1-2; 8 bases are shared with TRBD1. With 5 bases clipped from V and 4 bases from J, the junction kept 9 bases outside the gene matches. In germline, CDR1 is MDHEN, CDR2 SYDVKM. CDR3 length equals 15 residues. The CDR3 sequence is CASSPGQGISYGYTF. The DNA for the CDR3 is TGTGCCAGCAGTCCTGGACAGGGCATTAGCTATGGCTACACCTTC.

This clone was detected ten times or more. Other DNA sequences from this sample encode an identical CDR3 as well. The chain uses TRBV29-1 and TRBJ2-4; D unresolved. The V and J ends lost 7 bases and 5 bases respectively, with 9 bases between them. The CDR3 covers 11 residues. CDR1 is SQVTM and CDR2 is ANQGSEA in the germline V gene. CDR3 bases: TGCAGCGGAGGATACGAAAACATTCAGTACTTC. Its protein product is CSGGYENIQYF.

The chain has TRBV29-1 and TRBJ2-1; 7 nucleotides align to TRBD2. The V gene end was trimmed by 4 bases and the J gene end by 4 bases; junction bases not matched to a gene: 4. The CDR3 length is 13 residues. Germline V gene data show CDR1 as SQVTM and CDR2 as ANQGSEA. CDR3 nucleotides: TGCAGCGTTGGAGCTAGCGGATACAATGAGCAGTTCTTC. Translation gives CSVGASGYNEQFF.

On this clone: The junction shows a germline mismatch at one end, possibly a read error. CDR3 sequence: CASNDQGGSPKGF. CDR3 bases: TGTGCCAGCAACGACCAGGGGGGATCCCCTAAAGGGTTC. The rearrangement joins TRBV28 to TRBJ2-7, with D maybe TRBD1 (7 bases). CDR3 length: 13 amino acids. CDR1 and CDR2 (germline): MDHEN, SYDVKM.

In this sample, this clone turned up once. The rearrangement links TRBV28 to TRBJ2-5, with D perhaps matching TRBD1 (5 bases). Germline V gene data show CDR1 as MDHEN and CDR2 as SYDVKM. V lost 1 base and J 3 bases, leaving 15 bases between the germline ends. The CDR3 is 16 residues long. The CDR3 region has the DNA TGTGCCAGCAGTTTATTAGGGGCGAACGGCAAAGAGACCCAGTACTTC. Amino acid sequence: CASSLLGANGKETQYF.

This clone was counted a few times. The chain carries TRBV28 and TRBJ2-1; 11 bases line up with TRBD2. V gave up 8 bases and J gave up 4 bases; unmatched junction bases: 7. The CDR3 is made up of 15 amino acids. Germline V gives CDR1 MDHEN, CDR2 SYDVKM. CDR3 region: CASRPGTSGYNEQFF. CDR3 sequence (DNA): TGTGCCAGCCGACCAGGGACTAGCGGATACAATGAGCAGTTCTTC.

The V gene is TRBV18, the J gene TRBJ2-7; TRBD1 might be the D (6 bases). The CDR3 length is 15 residues. Germline assignment: CDR1 KGHSH and CDR2 LQKENI. The V end was cut by 3 bases, the J end by 3 bases, with 15 bases between. This CDR3 is CASSPPRGGLYEQYF. The CDR3 DNA sequence: TGTGCCAGCTCACCGCCACGTGGGGGCCTCTACGAGCAGTACTTC.

Details on this clone: The same CDR3 is also encoded by other DNA sequences in this sample. As DNA, the CDR3 is TGTGCCAGCAGTTTTACACCGAACACTGAAGCTTTCTTT. This encodes CASSFTPNTEAFF. V and J are TRBV7-9 and TRBJ1-1; no reliable D call. Germline lookup yields CDR1 SEHNR and CDR2 FQNEAQ (reference sequence). The CDR3 length is 13 residues. Trimming removed 6 bases from V and 1 base from J, with 9 bases in between.

This rearrangement joins TRBV15 to TRBJ2-1, with D possibly being TRBD1 (6 bases). The germline V gene has CDR1 LNHNV and CDR2 YYDKDF (reference sequence). Trimming shortened V by 2 bases and J by 8 bases, and 19 bases separated the two germline ends. The CDR3 consists of 16 residues. CDR3 in DNA: TGTGCCACCAGCAGACCCGGACAGCGCCGGTATGATGAGCAGTTCTTC. It is translated as CATSRPGQRRYDEQFF.

J is TRBJ2-7 and V is TRBV1; TRBD2 reflects the table's D call only, with no check against the DNA. TRBV1 is reported as a pseudogene. The CDR3 loop spans 14 amino acids. CDR3 residues: CTSSQGEGAGEQYF. The CDR3 nucleotides read TGCACCAGCAGCCAAGGCGAGGGAGCCGGGGAGCAGTACTTC.

The genes are TRBV5-4 and TRBJ2-7; 8 nucleotides agree with TRBD2. After removal of 0 bases from V and 5 bases from J, the junction contained 7 bases not matched to a gene. CDR3 length: 15 residues. Per the germline V gene, CDR1 is SGHNT and CDR2 is YYREEE (reference sequence). The CDR3 DNA is TGTGCCAGCAGCTTGGACGGGAGGGCCGGGGACGAGCAGTACTTC. Amino acids: CASSLDGRAGDEQYF. Together with reference TRBV5-4 and TRBJ2-7, the CDR3 gives the full variable domain: ETGVTQSPTHLIKTRGQQVTLRCSSQSGHNTVSWYQQALGQGPQFIFQYYREEENGRGNFPPRFSGLQFPNYSSELNVNALELDDSALYLCASSLDGRAGDEQYFGPGTRLTVT.

This chain uses TRBV28 with TRBJ1-3, with D hard to call. This CDR3 has 15 amino acids. Looked up from germline, CDR1 is MDHEN and CDR2 is SYDVKM. Trimming cost V 7 bases and J 2 bases, with 15 bases left between them. CDR3 residues: CASTEGSRPGNTIYF. CDR3 DNA: TGTGCCAGCACCGAGGGATCCAGGCCTGGAAACACCATATATTTT. Supplemented by reference TRBV28 and TRBJ1-3, the full variable domain reads DVKVTQSSRYLVKRTGEKVFLECVQDMDHENMFWYRQDPGLGLRLIYFSYDVKMKEKGDIPEGYSVSREKKERFSLILESASTNQTSMYLCASTEGSRPGNTIYFGEGSWLTVV.

This clone was counted only a few times. The rearrangement joins TRBV19 to TRBJ1-5; D gene ambiguous. The CDR3 spans 19 residues. The germline gives CDR1 LNHDA, CDR2 SQIVND (reference sequence). V was clipped by 0 bases and J by 5 bases, with 23 bases between them. CDR3 loop: CASSIEVGAGGGGDQPQHF. The CDR3, as DNA: TGTGCCAGTAGTATAGAGGTCGGAGCCGGCGGAGGTGGGGATCAGCCCCAGCATTTT.

This clone occurred a few times. The gene calls are TRBV19 and TRBJ2-5; D perhaps matches TRBD2 (5 bases). The CDR3 spans 16 residues. Trimming removed 3 bases at V and 7 bases at J, with 21 bases between. Germline CDR1 and CDR2: LNHDA and SQIVND (reference sequence). Here the CDR3 reads CASSISTDPGKGTQYF. DNA for the CDR3: TGTGCCAGTAGTATCTCGACGGATCCCGGGAAGGGGACCCAGTACTTC.

V is TRBV28 and J is TRBJ2-1; possible D gene TRBD2, 6 bases. Trimming took 2 bases from V and 7 from J, leaving 9 bases between them. The CDR3 is made up of 13 amino acids. Germline loops: CDR1 MDHEN, CDR2 SYDVKM. CDR3 protein: CASSLPSVNEQFF. DNA of the CDR3: TGTGCCAGCAGTTTACCTAGCGTTAATGAGCAGTTCTTC.

The V and J genes are TRBV9 and TRBJ2-1; 8 bases match TRBD1. Germline V gene sequence: CDR1 SGDLS, CDR2 YYNGEE. This CDR3 is 14 amino acids long. V lost 2 bases to trimming and J lost 5 bases; unmatched junction nucleotides: 3. This CDR3 reads CASSVRGQNNEQFF. The CDR3 nucleotides read TGTGCCAGCAGCGTCAGGGGGCAAAACAATGAGCAGTTCTTC.